The clone carrying this TCR beta chain was counted once. These data originate in a study of blood T cells in healthy people across ages. It was with a sample-barcoded 5' primer and a J-beta primer mix that a second PCR of roughly 7 to 12 cycles was run. TCRdb fed the 5' RACE reads into MiXCR, producing one record per CDR3 protein. This sample yields 980,000 or so distinct CDR3 sequences, of which about 48% are seen a single time; roughly 12% belongs to the top ten. This sequence was found in a young man in good health. The sample comprised blood.

CDR3 in amino acids: CAIRTSTGEQYF. In nucleotides, the CDR3 is TGTGCCATCAGAACTAGCACGGGCGAGCAGTACTTC. V is TRBV10-3 and J is TRBJ2-7; D is perhaps TRBD2 (6 bases). Deletions cut 6 bases from V and 6 bases from J, with 12 bases between. The CDR3 totals 12 residues. The germline CDR1 and CDR2 sequences are ENHRY and SYGVKD.